This TCR beta chain derives from a study of PD-L1 blockade in urothelial cancer. Study-wide background: Bladder-origin urothelial cancer in males covered about 85% of the roughly 29 patients. Analysis of blood occurred 3 weeks (second dose) and 6 weeks after treatment start. T cells numbered a median of roughly 150,000 in the blood samples.

V was clipped by 5 bases and J by 3 bases; unmatched bases: 9. CDR1 and CDR2 (germline): SGHAT, FQNNGV. This CDR3 is 15 amino acids long. Described time point: pretreatment peripheral blood. Generated by immunoSEQ multiplex PCR, the TCRdb table keeps only in-frame clones and is missing some. The table shows about 45,000 clones, with roughly 88% occurring only once. Here the sequenced sample was PBMCs, taken around atezolizumab (anti-PD-L1) treatment. This clonotype was sampled from a donor older than 35 with urothelial cancer. The genes are TRBV11-2 and TRBJ1-1; 7 nucleotides align to TRBD1. The CDR3 here is CASSAIRGPHTEAFF. The CDR3 region has the DNA TGTGCCAGCAGCGCTATAAGGGGGCCGCACACTGAAGCTTTCTTT.